This TCR beta chain is drawn from a study of cytomegalovirus exposure and HLA in healthy donors. V was clipped by 3 bases and J by 3 bases, with 6 bases between them. There are 12 residues in the CDR3. Per the germline V gene, CDR1 is MNHNS and CDR2 is SASEGT. In the PCR, 60 Vbeta and 13 Jbeta primers were used. Using immunoSEQ multiplex PCR, the repertoire was profiled, and TCRdb retains in-frame clones only, with some absent. Among roughly 150,000 clones listed, about 78% were seen once. Remarks on this clone: What it binds is not known.

Study conclusions and caveats: The authors later linked a missense DCLRE1C variant to TCR beta V- and J-gene trimming.

This clonotype was obtained from a male donor in good health and CMV-seronegative. V gene TRBV6-1 combines with J gene TRBJ2-7, with D unclear. Sequencing was performed on PBMCs. CDR3 region: CASSESGYEQYF. CDR3 sequence (DNA): TGTGCCAGCAGTGAGTCAGGCTACGAGCAGTACTTC.